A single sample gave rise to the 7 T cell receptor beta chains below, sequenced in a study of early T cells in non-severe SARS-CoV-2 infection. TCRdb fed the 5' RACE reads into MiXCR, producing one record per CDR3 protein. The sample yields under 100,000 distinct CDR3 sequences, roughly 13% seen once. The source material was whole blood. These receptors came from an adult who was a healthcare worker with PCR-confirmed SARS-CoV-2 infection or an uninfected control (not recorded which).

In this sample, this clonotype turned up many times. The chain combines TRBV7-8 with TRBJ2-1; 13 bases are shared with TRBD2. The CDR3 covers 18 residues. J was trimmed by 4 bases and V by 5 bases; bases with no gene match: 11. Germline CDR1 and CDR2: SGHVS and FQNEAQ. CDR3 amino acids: CASSPRTSGGASYNEQFF. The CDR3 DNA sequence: TGTGCCAGCAGCCCCCGTACTAGCGGGGGGGCTTCATACAATGAGCAGTTCTTC. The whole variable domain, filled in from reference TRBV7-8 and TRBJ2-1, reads GAGVSQSPRYKVAKRGQDVALRCDPISGHVSLFWYQQALGQGPEFLTYFQNEAQLDKSGLPSDRFFAERPEGSVSTLKIQRTQQEDSAVYLCASSPRTSGGASYNEQFFGPGTRLTVL.

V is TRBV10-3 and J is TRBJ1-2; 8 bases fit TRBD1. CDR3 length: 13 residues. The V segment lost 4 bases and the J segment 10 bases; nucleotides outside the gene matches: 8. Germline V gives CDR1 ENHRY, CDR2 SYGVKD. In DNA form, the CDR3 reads TGTGCCATCAGTGGCAGGACAGGGATAGACTACACCTTC. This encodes CAISGRTGIDYTF.

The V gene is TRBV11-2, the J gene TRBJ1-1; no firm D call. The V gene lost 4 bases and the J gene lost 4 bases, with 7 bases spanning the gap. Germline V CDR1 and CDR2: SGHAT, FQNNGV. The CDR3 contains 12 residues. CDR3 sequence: CASSSPSTEAFF. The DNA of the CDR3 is TGTGCCAGCAGCTCGCCTAGCACTGAAGCTTTCTTT.

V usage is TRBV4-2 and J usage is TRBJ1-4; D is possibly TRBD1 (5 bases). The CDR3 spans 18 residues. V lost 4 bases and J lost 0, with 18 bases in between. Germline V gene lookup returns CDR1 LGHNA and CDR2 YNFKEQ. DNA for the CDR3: TGTGCCAGCAGCCCAAGAATTATGGGGGGAGCAACTAATGAAAAACTGTTTTTT. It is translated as CASSPRIMGGATNEKLFF.

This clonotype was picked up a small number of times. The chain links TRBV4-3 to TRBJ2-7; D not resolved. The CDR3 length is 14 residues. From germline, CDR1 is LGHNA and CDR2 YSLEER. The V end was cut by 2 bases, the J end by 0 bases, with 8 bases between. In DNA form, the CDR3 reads TGCGCCAGCAGCCAAACTCGTAGCTCCTACGAGCAGTACTTC. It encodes CASSQTRSSYEQYF.

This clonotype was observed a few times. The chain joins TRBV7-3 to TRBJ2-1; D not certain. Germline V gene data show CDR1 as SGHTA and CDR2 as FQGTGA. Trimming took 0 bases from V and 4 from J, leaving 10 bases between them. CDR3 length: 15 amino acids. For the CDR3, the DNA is TGTGCCAGCAGCTTAACAGTGCAGGCTTACAATGAGCAGTTCTTC. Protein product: CASSLTVQAYNEQFF.

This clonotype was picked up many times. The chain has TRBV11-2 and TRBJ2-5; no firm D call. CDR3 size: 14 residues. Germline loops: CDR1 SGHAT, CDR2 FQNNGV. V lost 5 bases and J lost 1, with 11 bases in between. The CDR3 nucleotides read TGTGCCAGCAGCCCATCCGGGCCCCAAGAGACCCAGTACTTC. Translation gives CASSPSGPQETQYF.